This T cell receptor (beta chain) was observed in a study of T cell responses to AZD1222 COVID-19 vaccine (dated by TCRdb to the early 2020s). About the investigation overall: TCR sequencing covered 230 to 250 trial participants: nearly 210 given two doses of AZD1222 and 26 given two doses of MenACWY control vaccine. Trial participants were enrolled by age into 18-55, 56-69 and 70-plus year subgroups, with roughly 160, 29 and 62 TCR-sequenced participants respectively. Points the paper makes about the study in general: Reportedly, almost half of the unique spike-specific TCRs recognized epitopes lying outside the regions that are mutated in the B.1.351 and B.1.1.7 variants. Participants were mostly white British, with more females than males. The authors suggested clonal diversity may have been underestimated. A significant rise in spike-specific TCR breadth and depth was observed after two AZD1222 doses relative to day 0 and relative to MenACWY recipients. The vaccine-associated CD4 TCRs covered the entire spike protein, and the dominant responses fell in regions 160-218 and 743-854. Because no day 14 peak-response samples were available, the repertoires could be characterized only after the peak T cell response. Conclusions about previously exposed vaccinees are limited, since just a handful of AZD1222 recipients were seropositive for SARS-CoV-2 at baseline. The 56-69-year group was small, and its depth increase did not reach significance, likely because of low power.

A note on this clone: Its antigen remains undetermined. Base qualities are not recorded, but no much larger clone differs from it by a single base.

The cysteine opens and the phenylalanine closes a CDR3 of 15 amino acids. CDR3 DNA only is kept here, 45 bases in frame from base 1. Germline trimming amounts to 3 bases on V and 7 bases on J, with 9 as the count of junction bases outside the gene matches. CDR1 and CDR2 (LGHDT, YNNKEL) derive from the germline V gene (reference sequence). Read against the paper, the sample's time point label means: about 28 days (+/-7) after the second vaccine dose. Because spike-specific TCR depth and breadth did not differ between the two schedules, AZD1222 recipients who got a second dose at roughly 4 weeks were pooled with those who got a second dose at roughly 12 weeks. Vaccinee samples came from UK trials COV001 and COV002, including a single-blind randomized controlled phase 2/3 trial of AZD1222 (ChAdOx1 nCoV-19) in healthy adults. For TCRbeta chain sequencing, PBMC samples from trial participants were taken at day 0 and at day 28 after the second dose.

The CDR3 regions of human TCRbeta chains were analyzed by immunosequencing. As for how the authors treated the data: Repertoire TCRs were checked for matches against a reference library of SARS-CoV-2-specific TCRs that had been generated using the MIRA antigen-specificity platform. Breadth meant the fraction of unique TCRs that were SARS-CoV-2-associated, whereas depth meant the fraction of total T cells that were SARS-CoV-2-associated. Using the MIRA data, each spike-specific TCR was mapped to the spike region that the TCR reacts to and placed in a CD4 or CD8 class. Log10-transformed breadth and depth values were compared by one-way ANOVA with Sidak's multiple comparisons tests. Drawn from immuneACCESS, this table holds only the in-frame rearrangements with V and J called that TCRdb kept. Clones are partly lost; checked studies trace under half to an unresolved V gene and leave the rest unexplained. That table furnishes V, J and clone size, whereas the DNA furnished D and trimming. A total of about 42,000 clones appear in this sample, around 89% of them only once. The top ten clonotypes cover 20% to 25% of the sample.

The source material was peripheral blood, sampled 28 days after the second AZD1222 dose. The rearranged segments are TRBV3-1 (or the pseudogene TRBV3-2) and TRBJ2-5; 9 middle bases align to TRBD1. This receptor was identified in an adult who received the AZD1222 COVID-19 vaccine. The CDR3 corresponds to CASSQGTGWGVTQYF. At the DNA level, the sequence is TGTGCCAGCAGCCAGGGGACAGGGTGGGGAGTGACCCAGTACTTC.